Below are 27 T cell receptor beta chains sequenced from a single sample in a study of T-cell memory formation after mild COVID-19. TCRdb re-derived calls from the 5' RACE reads in MiXCR, one entry per CDR3 protein. The data show approximately 490,000 distinct CDR3 sequences, roughly 22% seen once. Sequencing used PBMCs or a T cell subset sorted from them (not recorded which). The receptors shown here come from an adult woman who had mild COVID-19 (a few samples of this study predate the infection). Cell type and time point are not known.

This clonotype was observed a handful of times. The rearrangement links TRBV6-4 to TRBJ2-2, with D perhaps TRBD2 (6 bases). CDR1 and CDR2 (germline): MRHNA, SNTAGT. The CDR3 spans 14 residues. The ends were cut back, 7 bases at V and 1 base at J, with 10 bases in the middle. CDR3 DNA: TGTGCCAGCAAATATAGCGGGAACACCGGGGAGCTGTTTTTT. The encoded protein is CASKYSGNTGELFF.

This clonotype was seen only a few times. This rearrangement joins TRBV18 to TRBJ1-2; D is unclear. The germline V and J ends were trimmed by 2 bases and 4 bases, with 8 bases remaining between them. Germline V gene lookup returns CDR1 KGHSH and CDR2 LQKENI. The CDR3 has 13 amino acids. CDR3 in amino acids: CASSPGHLYGYTF. The DNA for the CDR3 is TGTGCCAGCTCACCAGGGCACCTCTATGGCTACACCTTC.

This chain connects TRBV5-5 to TRBJ1-5; 7 nucleotides match TRBD1. V was clipped by 3 bases and J by 3 bases; unmatched bases: 6. This CDR3 region has 15 residues. The germline V gene has CDR1 SGHKS and CDR2 YYEKEE (reference sequence). The CDR3 coding sequence is TGTGCCAGCAGCTGGGGACAGCTCGACAATCAGCCCCAGCATTTT. Its protein product is CASSWGQLDNQPQHF.

V usage is TRBV5-1 and J usage is TRBJ2-1, with 7 nucleotides matching TRBD1. CDR3 length equals 14 residues. The V gene end was trimmed by 4 bases and the J gene end by 8 bases; junction bases not matched to a gene: 9. Germline lookup yields CDR1 SGHRS and CDR2 YFSETQ. In DNA form, the CDR3 reads TGCGCCAGCAGCCCAAGACAGGGTCTACATGAGCAGTTCTTC. This encodes CASSPRQGLHEQFF. The full variable domain, in which reference TRBV5-1 and TRBJ2-1 provide the parts outside the CDR3, is KAGVTQTPRYLIKTRGQQVTLSCSPISGHRSVSWYQQTPGQGLQFLFEYFSETQRNKGNFPGRFSGRQFSNSRSEMNVSTLELGDSALYLCASSPRQGLHEQFFGPGTRLTVL.

V is TRBV12-3 or TRBV12-4 and J is TRBJ2-7, with a weak D call TRBD1 (7 bases). Trimming took 1 base from V and 3 from J, leaving 13 bases between them. This CDR3 spans 15 amino acids. CDR3 in amino acids: CASSLEGAGNYEQYF. The CDR3, as DNA: TGTGCCAGCAGTTTAGAGGGGGCGGGGAACTACGAGCAGTACTTC.

J is TRBJ2-3 and V is TRBV12-3 or TRBV12-4, with 7 bases identical to TRBD2. The CDR3 is 16 amino acids. Trimming cost V 6 bases and J 1 base; bases outside gene matches: 10. CDR3 bases: TGTGCCAGCAGGGCGAATCATCGGGGGGGCACAGATACGCAGTATTTT. Protein product: CASRANHRGGTDTQYF.

This clonotype appeared many times. The J gene is TRBJ2-7, the V gene TRBV28; 9 nucleotides align to TRBD1. This CDR3 is 15 amino acids long. V lost 4 bases to trimming and J lost 1 base; unmatched junction nucleotides: 5. The germline gives CDR1 MDHEN, CDR2 SYDVKM. The CDR3 loop is CASSSPGTGSYEQYF. CDR3 coding DNA: TGTGCCAGCAGTTCCCCCGGGACAGGGTCCTACGAGCAGTACTTC.

The chain carries TRBV2 and TRBJ1-2; D is uncertain. This CDR3 has 12 residues. V lost 3 bases and J lost 4, with 6 bases in between. CDR1 and CDR2 (germline): SNHLY, FYNNEI. Here the CDR3 DNA reads TGTGCCAGCAGTGAGGCACGCTATGGCTACACCTTC. This translates into CASSEARYGYTF. Full variable domain (rest looked up from reference TRBV2 and TRBJ1-2): EPEVTQTPSHQVTQMGQEVILRCVPISNHLYFYWYRQILGQKVEFLVSFYNNEISEKSEIFDDQFSVERPDGSNFTLKIRSTKLEDSAMYFCASSEARYGYTFGSGTRLTVV.

This clonotype was seen more than once but under ten times. The V and J genes are TRBV7-3 and TRBJ2-2; 9 nucleotides match TRBD2. CDR1 and CDR2 from the germline V gene are SGHTA and FQGTGA. The CDR3 length is 18 residues. The junction had 10 bases not matched to a gene; V was cut back by 5 bases and J by 0 bases. CDR3 nucleotides: TGTGCCAGCAGCGTGGGTAGCGGGGGCCTCGCGAACACCGGGGAGCTGTTTTTT. Protein: CASSVGSGGLANTGELFF.

This clonotype was counted between two and nine times. The chain joins TRBV19 to TRBJ1-2; 9 bases align to TRBD1. Trimming removed 4 bases from V and 8 bases from J; junction bases left unmatched: 8. CDR1 and CDR2 from the germline V gene are LNHDA and SQIVND (reference sequence). This CDR3 comprises 14 residues. The CDR3, as DNA: TGTGCCAGTAGTACAACTCCGGACAGGGGCGGCTACACCTTC. Its translation is CASSTTPDRGGYTF. Full variable domain (remainder filled in from reference TRBV19 and TRBJ1-2): DGGITQSPKYLFRKEGQNVTLSCEQNLNHDAMYWYRQDPGQGLRLIYYSQIVNDFQKGDIAEGYSVSREKKESFPLTVTSAQKNPTAFYLCASSTTPDRGGYTFGSGTRLTVV.

This clonotype was recorded a few times. The chain is built from TRBV29-1 and TRBJ2-1; TRBD2 matches at 7 bases. The J segment lost 2 bases and the V segment lost 1 base, leaving 8 bases of the junction unmatched. Germline CDR1 and CDR2: SQVTM and ANQGSEA. The CDR3 runs 16 residues. In nucleotides, the CDR3 is TGCAGCGTTGAAGGGGGTGGGAGGGTACCCTACAATGAGCAGTTCTTC. Translating it yields CSVEGGGRVPYNEQFF.

This clonotype was found a few times. The chain is built from TRBV20-1 and TRBJ2-1; 9 bases agree with TRBD1. Germline CDR1 and CDR2: DFQATT and SNEGSKA (reference sequence). The CDR3 totals 16 residues. V shed 6 bases and J 14 bases; nucleotides not matched to a gene: 23. The CDR3 is CSAVPGSRQGDRDEFF. CDR3 in DNA: TGCAGTGCCGTCCCCGGGTCCCGGCAGGGGGACAGGGATGAGTTCTTC.

This clonotype was seen a few times. This rearrangement joins TRBV12-3 or TRBV12-4 to TRBJ2-2; no reliable D call. The CDR3 length is 17 residues. V lost 6 bases and J 0 bases, leaving 17 bases between the germline ends. In DNA, the CDR3 is TGTGCCAGCAGACGCGAGCTCTCAGATACGAACACCGGGGAGCTGTTTTTT. Its translation is CASRRELSDTNTGELFF.

This clonotype has just a few counts. The chain has TRBV6-1 and TRBJ2-1, with 7 bases aligning to TRBD1. Germline values: CDR1 MNHNS, CDR2 SASEGT. There are 16 residues in the CDR3. Trimming cost V 2 bases and J 3 bases; bases outside gene matches: 7. CDR3 protein: CASSEYGTELYNEQFF. As DNA, the CDR3 is TGTGCCAGCAGTGAATACGGGACAGAACTCTACAATGAGCAGTTCTTC.

The chain couples TRBV3-1 to TRBJ2-7, with 7 nucleotides matching TRBD2. From germline, CDR1 is LGHDT and CDR2 YNNKEL (reference sequence). The CDR3 is made up of 15 amino acids. The trim removed 6 bases at V and 3 bases at J, leaving 11 bases unmatched. DNA of the CDR3: TGTGCCAGCAGATCACGGGGGGACTCAGACTACGAGCAGTACTTC. This encodes CASRSRGDSDYEQYF.

This clonotype was observed a handful of times. J is TRBJ1-1 and V is TRBV20-1; no clear D. CDR3 size: 13 residues. V lost 5 bases and J lost 0, with 10 bases in between. Germline values: CDR1 DFQATT, CDR2 SNEGSKA (reference sequence). In DNA form, the CDR3 reads TGCAGTGCTCTAGTACCTCTGAACACTGAAGCTTTCTTT. Protein: CSALVPLNTEAFF.

The genes are TRBV12-5 and TRBJ1-2, with no clear D. V was trimmed by 0 bases and J by 8 bases, leaving 16 bases between them. This CDR3 spans 15 amino acids. CDR1 LGHNT and CDR2 FRNRAP come from the germline V gene. The CDR3 DNA sequence: TGTGCTAGTGGTTTGGTACGAGCAGAGTCGGGCGGCTACACCTTC. Translating gives CASGLVRAESGGYTF.

Only a few counts were recorded for this clonotype. The CDR3 DNA reads as TGTGCCAGCAGCCTACGGACAGAAAACAATGAGCAGTTCTTC. Translated, it gives CASSLRTENNEQFF. J is TRBJ2-1 and V is TRBV5-4, with TRBD1 as a possible D gene (6 bases). Per the germline V gene, CDR1 is SGHNT and CDR2 is YYREEE (reference sequence). Trimming took 4 bases from V and 5 from J, leaving 13 bases between them. The length of the CDR3 is 14 residues. Using reference TRBV5-4 and TRBJ2-1 for the parts outside the CDR3, the full variable domain is ETGVTQSPTHLIKTRGQQVTLRCSSQSGHNTVSWYQQALGQGPQFIFQYYREEENGRGNFPPRFSGLQFPNYSSELNVNALELDDSALYLCASSLRTENNEQFFGPGTRLTVL.

This clonotype was found a few times. The CDR3 loop is CASATKDGTEAFF. The CDR3 region has the DNA TGCGCCAGCGCGACCAAAGATGGCACTGAAGCTTTCTTT. The chain uses TRBV5-1 and TRBJ1-1; no clear D gene. CDR3 length: 13 residues. V lost 7 bases and J lost 4, with 14 bases in between. Per the germline V gene, CDR1 is SGHRS and CDR2 is YFSETQ.

The chain has TRBV7-9 and TRBJ2-3, with 9 nucleotides matching TRBD2. Germline V CDR1 and CDR2: SEHNR, FQNEAQ (reference sequence). The CDR3 spans 16 residues. Unmatched junction bases numbered 7, after V lost 4 bases and J lost 2 bases. CDR3 in DNA: TGTGCCAGCAGCTCGACCTTAGCGGGGGCCACAGATACGCAGTATTTT. Translation: CASSSTLAGATDTQYF.

Only a few counts were recorded for this clonotype. The chain uses TRBV7-2 and TRBJ2-3; TRBD2 agrees at 12 bases. V lost 5 bases to trimming and J lost 5 bases; unmatched junction nucleotides: 14. The CDR3 length is 18 residues. Germline CDR1 reads SGHTA; CDR2 reads FQGNSA. CDR3 DNA: TGTGCCAGCAGCCCAGCTGTGTCTAGCGGGAGGGCGGGAGATACGCAGTATTTT. It encodes CASSPAVSSGRAGDTQYF.

The chain employs TRBV12-3 or TRBV12-4 and TRBJ2-1; the match to TRBD1 covers 9 bases. V trimming: 3 bases; J trimming: 8 bases; junction bases outside the gene matches: 8. This CDR3 spans 15 amino acids. CDR3 nucleotide sequence: TGTGCCAGCAGTTTTCGGGACAGGGCATTCGATGAGCAGTTCTTC. Translation gives CASSFRDRAFDEQFF.

The V call is TRBV30, the J call TRBJ2-1, with D unresolved. The length of the CDR3 is 16 residues. Trimming pared 5 bases from V and 8 bases from J, leaving 25 bases between. Germline V lookup: CDR1 GTSNPN, CDR2 SVGIG (reference sequence). The DNA for the CDR3 is TGTGCCTGGGGCTACTCTTGGCGGCCAGGCACGGATGAGCAGTTCTTC. This sequence encodes CAWGYSWRPGTDEQFF.

This clonotype was seen a handful of times. V gene TRBV29-1 combines with J gene TRBJ2-5; tentatively, D is TRBD2 (6 bases). The CDR3 loop spans 15 amino acids. Germline loops: CDR1 SQVTM, CDR2 ANQGSEA. Trimming removed 6 bases at V and 4 bases at J, with 21 bases between. This chain's CDR3 is CSVSPHGGAGETQYF. The CDR3, as DNA: TGCAGCGTGTCCCCCCACGGAGGGGCCGGAGAGACCCAGTACTTC.

Many counts were recorded for this clonotype. The chain employs TRBV7-2 and TRBJ2-1, with 8 bases lining up with TRBD2. Germline CDR1 SGHTA, CDR2 FQGNSA. The CDR3 consists of 15 residues. Germline trimming cut 1 base from V and 6 bases from J; bases unmatched to any gene: 5. The CDR3 DNA reads as TGTGCCAGCAGCTTAGTCCCCGGACTAGCCAATGAGCAGTTCTTC. It specifies CASSLVPGLANEQFF.

This clonotype was observed a few times. V usage is TRBV6-5 and J usage is TRBJ1-3, with D maybe TRBD1 (6 bases). The CDR3 spans 13 residues. CDR1 and CDR2 (germline): MNHEY, SVGAGI. Trimming shortened V by 5 bases and J by 7 bases, and 12 bases separated the two germline ends. The CDR3, as DNA: TGTGCCAGCAGTGAAACAGGGTGGAACACCATATATTTT. This gives the protein CASSETGWNTIYF.

This clonotype was observed a handful of times. Relative to the germline gene, one junction end is altered; a read error may explain this. This rearrangement joins TRBV7-7 to TRBJ2-1, with 9 bases lining up with TRBD2. CDR1 is SSHAT, CDR2 FNYEAQ, per germline (reference sequence). The CDR3 consists of 16 residues. The CDR3 loop reads CASSLEASGKYNEQFF. CDR3 coding DNA: TGTGCTAGCAGCTTAGAGGCTAGCGGGAAGTACAATGAGCAGTTCTTC. The entire variable domain, with the rest obtained from reference TRBV7-7 and TRBJ2-1, is as follows: GAGVSQSPRYKVTKRGQDVTLRCDPISSHATLYWYQQALGQGPEFLTYFNYEAQPDKSGLPSDRFSAERPEGSISTLTIQRTEQRDSAMYRCASSLEASGKYNEQFFGPGTRLTVL.